One and the same sample provided the 7 T cell receptor beta chains below, sequenced in a study of T cells in Graves' hyperthyroidism and ophthalmopathy. It was RNA transcripts that yielded the amplified TCR beta CDR3 regions. The HTBI primer set served for first-round RT-PCR of the TCR CDR3. TCRdb independently ran MiXCR on the multiplex PCR reads; one entry per CDR3 protein. This sample carries about 600,000 distinct CDR3 sequences, roughly a sixth of them seen once, and the ten largest clones take 2.5% to 4%. The specimen was blood. These receptors originate from a middle-aged woman with Graves' ophthalmopathy.

This rearrangement joins TRBV5-6 to TRBJ2-3; TRBD1 might be the D (6 bases). V was pared by 0 bases and J by 2 bases, with 13 bases between. Germline CDR1 and CDR2: SGHDT and YYEEEE. This CDR3 region has 16 residues. CDR3 region: CASSLVYRALTDTQYF. In DNA, the CDR3 is TGTGCCAGCAGCTTGGTATACAGGGCACTCACAGATACGCAGTATTTT. The full variable domain, rest sourced from reference TRBV5-6 and TRBJ2-3, is DAGVTQSPTHLIKTRGQQVTLRCSPKSGHDTVSWYQQALGQGPQFIFQYYEEEERQRGNFPDRFSGHQFPNYSSELNVNALLLGDSALYLCASSLVYRALTDTQYFGPGTRLTVL.

V usage is TRBV10-3 and J usage is TRBJ1-1, with 8 nucleotides matching TRBD1. Looked up from germline, CDR1 is ENHRY and CDR2 is SYGVKD. The J segment lost 0 bases and the V segment lost 2 bases, leaving 5 bases of the junction unmatched. The length of the CDR3 is 16 residues. The chain's CDR3 is CAISETMDRVNTEAFF. For the CDR3, the DNA is TGTGCCATCAGTGAGACAATGGACAGGGTGAACACTGAAGCTTTCTTT.

This chain uses TRBV5-1 with TRBJ2-5; D is possibly TRBD1 (5 bases). The V gene lost 0 bases and the J gene lost 1 base, with 7 bases spanning the gap. Germline CDR1 reads SGHRS; CDR2 reads YFSETQ. The CDR3 covers 14 residues. The CDR3 nucleotides read TGCGCCAGCAGCTTGGCGACAGCCCAAGAGACCCAGTACTTC. The encoded protein is CASSLATAQETQYF.

V and J are TRBV4-2 and TRBJ2-3, with TRBD1 matching 7 bases. Germline V gene sequence: CDR1 LGHNA, CDR2 YNFKEQ. The CDR3 spans 20 residues. The junction had 17 bases not matched to a gene; V was cut back by 2 bases and J by 0 bases. CDR3 loop: CASSQPLKGQTGSSTDTQYF. The CDR3 region has the DNA TGTGCCAGCAGCCAACCACTGAAGGGCCAGACAGGGTCTAGCACAGATACGCAGTATTTT.

This clonotype was recorded at least ten times. V gene TRBV12-3 or TRBV12-4 combines with J gene TRBJ2-3, with TRBD1 identical over 7 bases. V shed 8 bases, J shed 2 bases, and the junction held 7 bases outside the gene matches. The CDR3 contains 14 residues. CDR3 nucleotides: TGTGCCAGCCGGGGACAGATTAACACAGATACGCAGTATTTT. Amino acid sequence: CASRGQINTDTQYF.

The genes are TRBV27 and TRBJ2-7, with D possibly being TRBD1 or TRBD2 (6 bases each). The V end lost 3 bases, the J end lost 6 bases, and 9 bases lay between the germline ends. Per the germline V gene, CDR1 is MNHEY and CDR2 is SMNVEV (reference sequence). The CDR3 consists of 12 residues. This chain's CDR3 is CASSFGGSEQYF. DNA of the CDR3: TGTGCCAGCAGTTTCGGGGGCTCCGAGCAGTACTTC.

This clonotype showed up many times. The chain is built from TRBV6-1 and TRBJ2-5; D is ambiguous. Per the germline V gene, CDR1 is MNHNS and CDR2 is SASEGT. CDR3 length: 14 amino acids. V gave up 5 bases and J gave up 4 bases, with 14 bases separating them. CDR3 region: CASSYEALGETQYF. Here the CDR3 DNA reads TGTGCCAGCAGTTACGAGGCGTTAGGAGAGACCCAGTACTTC.